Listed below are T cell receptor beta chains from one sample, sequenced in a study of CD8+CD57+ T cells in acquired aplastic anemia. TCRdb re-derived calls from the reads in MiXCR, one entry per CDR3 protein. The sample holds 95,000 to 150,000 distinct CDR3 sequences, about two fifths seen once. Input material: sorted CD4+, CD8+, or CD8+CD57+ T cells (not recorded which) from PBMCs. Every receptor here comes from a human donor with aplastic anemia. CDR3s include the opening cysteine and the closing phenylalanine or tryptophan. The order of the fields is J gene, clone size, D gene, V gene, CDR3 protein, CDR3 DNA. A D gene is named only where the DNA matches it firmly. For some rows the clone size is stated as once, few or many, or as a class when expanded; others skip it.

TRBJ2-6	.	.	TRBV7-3	CASNTRRANVLTF	TGTGCCAGCAACACCCGGAGGGCCAACGTCCTGACTTTC
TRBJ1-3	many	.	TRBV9	CASSLTQGPNSGNTIYF	TGTGCCAGCAGCCTCACTCAGGGCCCCAACTCTGGAAACACCATATATTTT
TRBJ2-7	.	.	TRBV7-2	CASSFHRETYEQYF	TGTGCCAGCAGCTTTCACAGGGAGACCTACGAGCAGTACTTC
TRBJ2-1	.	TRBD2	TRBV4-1	CASSQEEAGYYNEQFF	TGCGCCAGCAGCCAAGAGGAAGCGGGGTATTACAATGAGCAGTTCTTC
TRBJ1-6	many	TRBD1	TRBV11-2	CASSRGQGLSPLHF	TGTGCCAGCAGCCGAGGACAGGGTCTTTCACCCCTCCACTTT
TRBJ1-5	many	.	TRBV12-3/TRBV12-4	CASSLMENQPQHF	TGTGCCAGCAGTTTAATGGAGAATCAGCCCCAGCATTTT
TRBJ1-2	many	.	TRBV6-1	CASSEAASNYGYTF	TGTGCCAGCAGTGAAGCGGCGTCAAACTATGGCTACACCTTC
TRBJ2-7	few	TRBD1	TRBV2	CASHDGGTGHF	TGTGCCAGCCATGATGGGGGGACAGGGCACTTC
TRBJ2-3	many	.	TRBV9	CASTDRTDTQYF	TGTGCCAGCACCGATCGCACAGATACGCAGTATTTT
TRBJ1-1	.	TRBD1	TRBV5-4	CASSLERQGPNTEAFF	TGTGCCAGCAGCTTGGAACGACAGGGCCCGAACACTGAAGCTTTCTTT
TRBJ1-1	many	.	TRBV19	CASSIVDKTNEAFF	TGTGCCAGTAGTATTGTGGACAAGACAAATGAAGCTTTCTTT
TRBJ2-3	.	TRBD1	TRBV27	CASRRESRQGALGTQYF	TGTGCCAGCAGACGGGAATCTCGACAGGGGGCTTTAGGTACGCAGTATTTT
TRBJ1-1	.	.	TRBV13	CASSPGSPEENTEAFF	TGTGCCAGCAGCCCCGGGTCCCCCGAGGAGAACACTGAAGCTTTCTTT
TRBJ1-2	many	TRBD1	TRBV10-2	CASSETGQLGYTF	TGCGCCAGCAGTGAGACGGGACAGCTCGGCTACACCTTC
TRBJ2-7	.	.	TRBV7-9	CASSLGRQTYEQYF	TGTGCCAGCAGCTTAGGGAGGCAGACCTACGAGCAGTACTTC
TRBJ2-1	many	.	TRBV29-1	CSVRQGNMNEQFF	TGCAGCGTTAGGCAGGGGAATATGAATGAGCAGTTCTTC
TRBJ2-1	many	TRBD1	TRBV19	CASSTHSRTGTRINEQFF	TGTGCCAGTAGTACCCACTCCCGGACAGGGACAAGGATCAATGAGCAGTTCTTC
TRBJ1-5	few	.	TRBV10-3	CAISEHRERAQPQHF	TGTGCCATCAGTGAGCACAGGGAGAGGGCTCAGCCCCAGCATTTT
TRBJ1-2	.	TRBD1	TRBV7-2	CASSLYGQQGGSYTF	TGTGCCAGCAGCTTATACGGACAGCAGGGGGGCAGCTACACCTTC
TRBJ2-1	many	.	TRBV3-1	CASMADSYNEQFF	TGTGCCAGCATGGCTGACTCCTACAATGAGCAGTTCTTC
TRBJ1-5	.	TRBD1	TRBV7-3	CASSTHPPTGHQPQHF	TGTGCCAGTAGTACCCACCCCCCGACAGGGCATCAGCCCCAGCATTTT
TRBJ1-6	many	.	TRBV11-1	CASSLPGHLEPDSPLHF	TGTGCCAGCAGCTTACCCGGCCACCTCGAGCCTGATTCACCCCTCCACTTT
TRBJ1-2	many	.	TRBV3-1	CASSQDAASYGYTF	TGTGCCAGCAGCCAAGATGCAGCGTCCTATGGCTACACCTTC
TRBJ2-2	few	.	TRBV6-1	CASSEGGGIGELFF	TGTGCCAGCAGTGAAGGGGGGGGCATCGGGGAGCTGTTTTTT
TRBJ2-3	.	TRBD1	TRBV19	CASCEQGYGTDTQYF	TGTGCCAGTTGCGAACAGGGGTACGGCACAGATACGCAGTATTTT
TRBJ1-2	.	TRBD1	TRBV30	CAWSQGQGVYGYTF	TGTGCCTGGAGCCAGGGACAGGGAGTATATGGCTACACCTTC
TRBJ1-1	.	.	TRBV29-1	CSSSGLAAFF	TGCAGCTCATCAGGGCTGGCAGCTTTCTTT
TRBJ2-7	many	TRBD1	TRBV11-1	CASLLWSQGLFYEQYF	TGTGCCAGCCTACTCTGGTCACAGGGGCTATTCTACGAGCAGTACTTC
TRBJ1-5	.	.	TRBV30	CAWSVSGGSNQPQHF	TGTGCCTGGAGTGTATCCGGGGGTAGCAATCAGCCCCAGCATTTT
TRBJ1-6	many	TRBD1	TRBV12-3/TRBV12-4	CASSLDRLESSPLHF	TGTGCCAGCAGTTTGGACAGGTTGGAAAGTTCACCCCTCCACTTT
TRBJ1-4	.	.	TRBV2	CASIAGGVGKLFF	TGTGCCAGCATCGCCGGGGGGGTGGGAAAACTGTTTTTT
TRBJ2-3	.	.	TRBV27	CAGPSGTDTQYF	TGTGCCGGACCCAGCGGTACAGATACGCAGTATTTT
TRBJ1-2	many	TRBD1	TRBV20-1	CSARVDRSAFNYGYTF	TGCAGTGCTAGGGTGGACAGGTCCGCCTTTAACTATGGCTACACCTTC
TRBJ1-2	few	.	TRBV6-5	CASSYGQHYGYTF	TGTGCCAGCAGTTACGGGCAGCACTATGGCTACACCTTC
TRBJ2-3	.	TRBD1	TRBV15	CATSRQGENTQYF	TGTGCCACCAGCCGACAGGGCGAGAATACGCAGTATTTT
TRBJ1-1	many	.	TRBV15	CATSRALQGAEAFF	TGTGCCACCAGCAGGGCCCTACAGGGCGCTGAAGCTTTCTTT
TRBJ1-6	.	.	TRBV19	CASSVRGPSSPLHF	TGTGCCAGTAGTGTACGGGGACCGAGCTCACCCCTCCACTTT
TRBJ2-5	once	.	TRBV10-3	CAIRQGETQYF	TGTGCCATCAGACAGGGAGAGACCCAGTACTTC
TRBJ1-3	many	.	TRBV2	CASSEDSSGNTIYF	TGTGCCAGCAGTGAGGACAGCTCTGGAAACACCATATATTTT
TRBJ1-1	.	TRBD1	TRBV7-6	CASSPRDSEAFF	TGTGCCAGCAGCCCCCGGGACAGTGAAGCTTTCTTT
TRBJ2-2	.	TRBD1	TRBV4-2	CASSLYAPRDRDNGELFF	TGTGCCAGCAGCCTTTATGCCCCCCGGGACAGGGATAACGGGGAGCTGTTTTTT
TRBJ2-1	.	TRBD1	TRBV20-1	CSAPNRGPSSYNEQFF	TGCAGTGCTCCTAACAGGGGGCCGAGCTCCTACAATGAGCAGTTCTTC
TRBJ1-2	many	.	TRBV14	CASSQGRIIVEGYTF	TGTGCCAGCAGCCAAGGTCGGATAATCGTAGAAGGCTACACCTTC
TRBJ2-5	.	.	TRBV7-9	CASSMETQYF	TGTGCCAGCAGTATGGAGACCCAGTACTTC
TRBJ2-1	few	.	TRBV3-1	CASSQRGFGAYNEQFF	TGTGCCAGCAGCCAACGGGGGTTTGGGGCTTACAATGAGCAGTTCTTC